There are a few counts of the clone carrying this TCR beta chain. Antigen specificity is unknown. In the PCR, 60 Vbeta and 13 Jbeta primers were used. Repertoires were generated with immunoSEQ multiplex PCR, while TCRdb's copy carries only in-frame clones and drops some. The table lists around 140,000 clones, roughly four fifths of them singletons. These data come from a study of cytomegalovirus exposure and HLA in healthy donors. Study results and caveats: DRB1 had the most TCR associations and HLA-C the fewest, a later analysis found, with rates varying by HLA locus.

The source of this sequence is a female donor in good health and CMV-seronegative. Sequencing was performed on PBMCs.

CDR3 nucleotides: TGTGCCAGCAGTTTAAAAACAAATCAGCCCCAGCATTTT. Translated: CASSLKTNQPQHF. The chain joins TRBV27 to TRBJ1-5; no clear D. The germline gives CDR1 MNHEY, CDR2 SMNVEV (reference sequence). Deletions cut 2 bases from V and 4 bases from J, with 6 bases between. This CDR3 is built from 13 residues.